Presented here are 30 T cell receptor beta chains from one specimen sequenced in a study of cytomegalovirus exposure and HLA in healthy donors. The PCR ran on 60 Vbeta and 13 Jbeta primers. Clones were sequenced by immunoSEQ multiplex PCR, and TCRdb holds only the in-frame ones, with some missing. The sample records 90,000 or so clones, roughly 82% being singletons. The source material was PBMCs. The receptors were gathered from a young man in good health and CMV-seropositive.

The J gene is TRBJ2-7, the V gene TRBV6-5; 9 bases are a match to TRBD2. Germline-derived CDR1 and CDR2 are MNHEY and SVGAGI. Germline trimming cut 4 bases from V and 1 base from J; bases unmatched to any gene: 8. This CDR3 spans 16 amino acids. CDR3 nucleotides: TGTGCCAGCAGTTGGACTAGCGATCTAAGATCCTACGAGCAGTACTTC. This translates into CASSWTSDLRSYEQYF.

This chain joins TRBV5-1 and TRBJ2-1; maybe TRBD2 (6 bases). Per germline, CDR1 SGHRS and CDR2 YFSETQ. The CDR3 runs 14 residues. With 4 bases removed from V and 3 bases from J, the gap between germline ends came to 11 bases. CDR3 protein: CASSADGGYNEQFF. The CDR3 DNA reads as TGCGCCAGCAGCGCCGACGGGGGCTACAATGAGCAGTTCTTC.

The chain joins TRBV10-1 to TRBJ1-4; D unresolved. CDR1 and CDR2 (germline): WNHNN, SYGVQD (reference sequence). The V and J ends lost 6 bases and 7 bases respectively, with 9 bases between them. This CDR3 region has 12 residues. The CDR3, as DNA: TGCGCCAGCAGCGCCGGGAGTGAAAAACTGTTTTTT. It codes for CASSAGSEKLFF.

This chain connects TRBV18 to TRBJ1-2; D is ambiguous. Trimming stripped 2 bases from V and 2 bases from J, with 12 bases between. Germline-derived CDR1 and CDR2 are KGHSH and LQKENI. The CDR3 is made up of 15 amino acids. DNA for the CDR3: TGTGCCAGCTCACCAGGCGCGGGTCCCAACTATGGCTACACCTTC. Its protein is CASSPGAGPNYGYTF.

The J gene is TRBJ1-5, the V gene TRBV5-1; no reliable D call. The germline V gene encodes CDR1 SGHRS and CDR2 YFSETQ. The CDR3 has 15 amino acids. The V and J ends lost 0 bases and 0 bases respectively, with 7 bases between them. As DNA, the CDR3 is TGCGCCAGCAGCTTGGACAGCATTAGCAATCAGCCCCAGCATTTT. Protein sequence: CASSLDSISNQPQHF.

The CDR3 protein is CASSTLPGQLRDEQFF. The CDR3 coding sequence is TGTGCCAGTAGTACCCTCCCGGGACAATTAAGGGATGAGCAGTTCTTC. The V and J genes are TRBV19 and TRBJ2-1, with D perhaps matching TRBD1 (6 bases). The V end lost 4 bases, the J end lost 8 bases, and 21 bases lay between the germline ends. The CDR3 totals 16 residues. Per the germline V gene, CDR1 is LNHDA and CDR2 is SQIVND (reference sequence).

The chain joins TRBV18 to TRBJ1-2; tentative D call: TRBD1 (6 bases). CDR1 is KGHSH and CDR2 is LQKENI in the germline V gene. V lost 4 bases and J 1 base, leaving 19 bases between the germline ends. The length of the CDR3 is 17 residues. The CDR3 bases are TGTGCCAGCTCACAGCTTGGTGGACAGTACCGTAACTATGGCTACACCTTC. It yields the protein CASSQLGGQYRNYGYTF.

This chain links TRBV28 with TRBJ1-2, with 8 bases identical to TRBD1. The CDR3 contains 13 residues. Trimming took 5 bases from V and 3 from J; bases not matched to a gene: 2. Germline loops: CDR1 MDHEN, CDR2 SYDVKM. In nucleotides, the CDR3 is TGTGCCAGCAGTACGACAGGGGACTATGGCTACACCTTC. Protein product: CASSTTGDYGYTF.

CDR3 DNA sequence: TGTGCCAGCAGTTTGACAGGGGGATACGAGCAGTACTTC. This translates into CASSLTGGYEQYF. V is TRBV27 and J is TRBJ2-7; 9 bases are shared with TRBD1. The CDR3 has 13 amino acids. The germline CDR1 and CDR2 sequences are MNHEY and SMNVEV (reference sequence). J gave up 4 bases and V 3 bases, and 1 base lay outside the gene matches.

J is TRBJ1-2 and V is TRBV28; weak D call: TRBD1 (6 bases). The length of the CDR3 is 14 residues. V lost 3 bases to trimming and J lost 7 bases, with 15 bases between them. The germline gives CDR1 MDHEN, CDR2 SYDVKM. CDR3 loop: CASSFTGNPGGYTF. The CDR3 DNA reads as TGTGCCAGCAGTTTCACAGGGAATCCTGGTGGCTACACCTTC.

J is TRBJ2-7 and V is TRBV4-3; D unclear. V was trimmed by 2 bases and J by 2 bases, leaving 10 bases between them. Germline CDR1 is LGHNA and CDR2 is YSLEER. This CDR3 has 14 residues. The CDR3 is CASSQLTPAYEQYF. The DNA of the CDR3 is TGCGCCAGCAGCCAACTTACCCCAGCCTACGAGCAGTACTTC.

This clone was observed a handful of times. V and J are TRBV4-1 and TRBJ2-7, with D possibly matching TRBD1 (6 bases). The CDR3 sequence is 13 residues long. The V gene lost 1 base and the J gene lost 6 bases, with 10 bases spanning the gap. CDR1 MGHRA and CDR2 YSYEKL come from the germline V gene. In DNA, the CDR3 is TGCGCCAGCAGCCAAGTAGGGGGAGCCGAGCAGTACTTC. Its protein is CASSQVGGAEQYF.

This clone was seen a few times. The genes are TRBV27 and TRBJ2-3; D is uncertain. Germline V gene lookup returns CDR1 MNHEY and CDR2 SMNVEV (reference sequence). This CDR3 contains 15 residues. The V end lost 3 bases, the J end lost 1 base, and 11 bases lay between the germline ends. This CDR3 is CASSFLIGGTDTQYF. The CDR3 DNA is TGTGCCAGCAGTTTCTTGATCGGTGGCACAGATACGCAGTATTTT.

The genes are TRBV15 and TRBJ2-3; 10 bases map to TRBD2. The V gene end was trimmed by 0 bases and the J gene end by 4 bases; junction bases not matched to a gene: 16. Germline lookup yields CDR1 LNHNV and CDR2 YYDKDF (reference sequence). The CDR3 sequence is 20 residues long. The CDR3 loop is CATSRDPGLAGVGRADTQYF. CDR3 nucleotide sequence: TGTGCCACCAGCAGAGACCCGGGGCTAGCGGGAGTAGGACGTGCAGATACGCAGTATTTT.

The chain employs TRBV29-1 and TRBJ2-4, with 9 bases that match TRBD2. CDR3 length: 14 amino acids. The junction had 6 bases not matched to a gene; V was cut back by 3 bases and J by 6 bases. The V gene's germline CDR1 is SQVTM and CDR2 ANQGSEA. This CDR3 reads CSVDPSGTRNIQYF. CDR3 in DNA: TGCAGCGTTGATCCTAGCGGGACCCGAAACATTCAGTACTTC.

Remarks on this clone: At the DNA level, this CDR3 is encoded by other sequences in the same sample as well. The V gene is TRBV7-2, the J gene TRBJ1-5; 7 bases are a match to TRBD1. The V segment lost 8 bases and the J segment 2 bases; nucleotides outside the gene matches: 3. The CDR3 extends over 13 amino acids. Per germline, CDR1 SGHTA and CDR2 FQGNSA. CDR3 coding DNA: TGTGCCAGCTCCGGACAGGGCAATCAGCCCCAGCATTTT. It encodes CASSGQGNQPQHF.

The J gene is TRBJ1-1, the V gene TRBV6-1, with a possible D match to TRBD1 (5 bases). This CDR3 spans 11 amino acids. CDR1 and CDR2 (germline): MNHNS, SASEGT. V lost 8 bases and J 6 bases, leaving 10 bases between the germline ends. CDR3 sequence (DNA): TGTGCCAGCCCCCCGGGGGCTGAAGCTTTCTTT. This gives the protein CASPPGAEAFF.

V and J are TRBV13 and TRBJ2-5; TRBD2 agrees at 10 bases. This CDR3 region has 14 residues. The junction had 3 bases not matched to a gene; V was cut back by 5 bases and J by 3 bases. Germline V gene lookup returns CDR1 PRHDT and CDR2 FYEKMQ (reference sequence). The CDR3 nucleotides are TGTGCCAGCAGCCCGAGCGGGAGGGAAGAGACCCAGTACTTC. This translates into CASSPSGREETQYF.

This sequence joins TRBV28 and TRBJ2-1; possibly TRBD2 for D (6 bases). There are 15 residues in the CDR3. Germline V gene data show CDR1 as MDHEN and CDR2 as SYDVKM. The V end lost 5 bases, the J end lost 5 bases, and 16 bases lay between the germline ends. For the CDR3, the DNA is TGTGCCAGCAGTGTGACTAGTTCTGGCAACAATGAGCAGTTCTTC. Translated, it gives CASSVTSSGNNEQFF.

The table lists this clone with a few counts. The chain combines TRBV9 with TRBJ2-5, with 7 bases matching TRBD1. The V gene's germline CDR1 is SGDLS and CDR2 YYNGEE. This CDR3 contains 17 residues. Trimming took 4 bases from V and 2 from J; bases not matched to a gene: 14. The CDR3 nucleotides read TGTGCCAGCAGCCCCTACCTAGGGACAGTGGGACAAGAGACCCAGTACTTC. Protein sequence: CASSPYLGTVGQETQYF.

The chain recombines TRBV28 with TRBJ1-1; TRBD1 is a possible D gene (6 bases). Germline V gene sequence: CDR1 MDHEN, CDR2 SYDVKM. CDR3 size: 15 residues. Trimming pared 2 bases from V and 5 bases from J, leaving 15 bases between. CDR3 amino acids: CASSLGLQGWTEAFF. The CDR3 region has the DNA TGTGCCAGCAGTTTAGGATTACAGGGTTGGACTGAAGCTTTCTTT.

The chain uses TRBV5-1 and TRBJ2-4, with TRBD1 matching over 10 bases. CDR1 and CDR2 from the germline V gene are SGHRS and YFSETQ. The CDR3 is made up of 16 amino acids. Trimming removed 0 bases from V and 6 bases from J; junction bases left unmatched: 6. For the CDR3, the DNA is TGCGCCAGCAGCTTGGACGTGCGGACAGGGGGAAACATTCAGTACTTC. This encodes CASSLDVRTGGNIQYF.

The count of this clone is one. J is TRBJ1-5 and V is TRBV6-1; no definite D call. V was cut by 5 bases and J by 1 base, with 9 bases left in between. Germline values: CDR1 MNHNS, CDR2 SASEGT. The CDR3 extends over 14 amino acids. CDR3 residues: CASSHRGSNQPQHF. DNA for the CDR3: TGTGCCAGCAGTCACCGGGGAAGCAATCAGCCCCAGCATTTT.

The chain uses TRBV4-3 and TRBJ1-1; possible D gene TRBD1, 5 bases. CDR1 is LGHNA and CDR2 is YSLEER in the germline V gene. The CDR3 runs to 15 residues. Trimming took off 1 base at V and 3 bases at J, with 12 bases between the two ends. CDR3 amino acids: CASSQGAARDTEAFF. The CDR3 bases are TGCGCCAGCAGCCAAGGGGCCGCCAGGGACACTGAAGCTTTCTTT.

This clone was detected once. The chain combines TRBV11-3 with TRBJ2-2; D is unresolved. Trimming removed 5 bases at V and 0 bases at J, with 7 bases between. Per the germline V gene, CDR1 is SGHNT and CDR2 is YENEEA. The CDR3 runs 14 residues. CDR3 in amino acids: CASSDWANTGELFF. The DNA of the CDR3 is TGTGCCAGCAGCGACTGGGCGAACACCGGGGAGCTGTTTTTT. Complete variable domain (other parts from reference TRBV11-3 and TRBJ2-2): EAGVVQSPRYKIIEKKQPVAFWCNPISGHNTLYWYLQNLGQGPELLIRYENEEAVDDSQLPKDRFSAERLKGVDSTLKIQPAELGDSAVYLCASSDWANTGELFFGEGSRLTVL.

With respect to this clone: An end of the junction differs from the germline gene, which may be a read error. The CDR3 here is CASSPFKDRSYEQCF. The CDR3 nucleotides are TGTGCCAGCTCACCGTTTAAGGACAGATCCTACGAGCAGTGCTTC. The chain joins TRBV18 to TRBJ2-7, with D possibly being TRBD1 (6 bases). Looked up from germline, CDR1 is KGHSH and CDR2 is LQKENI. This CDR3 is 15 amino acids long.

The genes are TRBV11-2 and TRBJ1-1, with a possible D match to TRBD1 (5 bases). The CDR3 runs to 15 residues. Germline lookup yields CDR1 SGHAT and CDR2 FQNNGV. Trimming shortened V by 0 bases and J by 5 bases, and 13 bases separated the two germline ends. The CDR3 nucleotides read TGTGCCAGCAGCTTAGAAGTGTCCCGGGGGACTGAAGCTTTCTTT. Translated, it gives CASSLEVSRGTEAFF.

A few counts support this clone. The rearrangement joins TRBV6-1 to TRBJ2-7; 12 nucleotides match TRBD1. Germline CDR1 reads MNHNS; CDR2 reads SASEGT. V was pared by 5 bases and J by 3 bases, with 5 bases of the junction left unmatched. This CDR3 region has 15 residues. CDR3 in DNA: TGTGCCAGCAGTTTCGGGACAGGGGGCCTCTACGAGCAGTACTTC. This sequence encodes CASSFGTGGLYEQYF.

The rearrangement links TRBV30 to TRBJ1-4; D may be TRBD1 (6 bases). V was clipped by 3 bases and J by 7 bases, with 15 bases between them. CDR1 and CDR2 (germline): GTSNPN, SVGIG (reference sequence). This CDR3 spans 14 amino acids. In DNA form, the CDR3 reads TGTGCCTGGAGGAAAACAGGGTTAGGTGAAAAACTGTTTTTT. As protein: CAWRKTGLGEKLFF. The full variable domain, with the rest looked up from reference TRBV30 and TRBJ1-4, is SQTIHQWPATLVQPVGSPLSLECTVEGTSNPNLYWYRQAAGRGLQLLFYSVGIGQISSEVPQNLSASRPQDRQFILSSKKLLLSDSGFYLCAWRKTGLGEKLFFGSGTQLSVL.

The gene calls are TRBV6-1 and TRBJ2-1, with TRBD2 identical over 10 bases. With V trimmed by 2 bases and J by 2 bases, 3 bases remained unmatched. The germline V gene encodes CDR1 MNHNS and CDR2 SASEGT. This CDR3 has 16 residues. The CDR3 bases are TGTGCCAGCAGTGAATACACTAGCGGGGCCTACAATGAGCAGTTCTTC. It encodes CASSEYTSGAYNEQFF.